This T cell receptor beta chain was documented in a study of blood T cell repertoires in COVID-19. Overall study context: T cells, B-cell-depleted T cells, or PBMCs supplied cDNA or gDNA.

Clones were sequenced by immunoSEQ multiplex PCR, and TCRdb holds only the in-frame ones, with some missing. The sample includes 150,000 or so clones, 70% to 90% seen only once; the top ten take over 10%. The table lists this clone with a count of one. The CDR3 runs 13 residues. Trimming removed 3 bases from V and 7 bases from J, with 12 bases in between. Germline assignment: CDR1 MNHEY and CDR2 SVGAGI. The sequencing input was peripheral blood. The TCR was taken from a man aged 55 to 69 with active or convalescent COVID-19. This sequence joins TRBV6-5 and TRBJ1-2; tentatively, D is TRBD1 (5 bases). The CDR3 sequence is CASSYRRVGGYTF. CDR3 bases: TGTGCCAGCAGTTATCGCAGGGTTGGTGGCTACACCTTC.